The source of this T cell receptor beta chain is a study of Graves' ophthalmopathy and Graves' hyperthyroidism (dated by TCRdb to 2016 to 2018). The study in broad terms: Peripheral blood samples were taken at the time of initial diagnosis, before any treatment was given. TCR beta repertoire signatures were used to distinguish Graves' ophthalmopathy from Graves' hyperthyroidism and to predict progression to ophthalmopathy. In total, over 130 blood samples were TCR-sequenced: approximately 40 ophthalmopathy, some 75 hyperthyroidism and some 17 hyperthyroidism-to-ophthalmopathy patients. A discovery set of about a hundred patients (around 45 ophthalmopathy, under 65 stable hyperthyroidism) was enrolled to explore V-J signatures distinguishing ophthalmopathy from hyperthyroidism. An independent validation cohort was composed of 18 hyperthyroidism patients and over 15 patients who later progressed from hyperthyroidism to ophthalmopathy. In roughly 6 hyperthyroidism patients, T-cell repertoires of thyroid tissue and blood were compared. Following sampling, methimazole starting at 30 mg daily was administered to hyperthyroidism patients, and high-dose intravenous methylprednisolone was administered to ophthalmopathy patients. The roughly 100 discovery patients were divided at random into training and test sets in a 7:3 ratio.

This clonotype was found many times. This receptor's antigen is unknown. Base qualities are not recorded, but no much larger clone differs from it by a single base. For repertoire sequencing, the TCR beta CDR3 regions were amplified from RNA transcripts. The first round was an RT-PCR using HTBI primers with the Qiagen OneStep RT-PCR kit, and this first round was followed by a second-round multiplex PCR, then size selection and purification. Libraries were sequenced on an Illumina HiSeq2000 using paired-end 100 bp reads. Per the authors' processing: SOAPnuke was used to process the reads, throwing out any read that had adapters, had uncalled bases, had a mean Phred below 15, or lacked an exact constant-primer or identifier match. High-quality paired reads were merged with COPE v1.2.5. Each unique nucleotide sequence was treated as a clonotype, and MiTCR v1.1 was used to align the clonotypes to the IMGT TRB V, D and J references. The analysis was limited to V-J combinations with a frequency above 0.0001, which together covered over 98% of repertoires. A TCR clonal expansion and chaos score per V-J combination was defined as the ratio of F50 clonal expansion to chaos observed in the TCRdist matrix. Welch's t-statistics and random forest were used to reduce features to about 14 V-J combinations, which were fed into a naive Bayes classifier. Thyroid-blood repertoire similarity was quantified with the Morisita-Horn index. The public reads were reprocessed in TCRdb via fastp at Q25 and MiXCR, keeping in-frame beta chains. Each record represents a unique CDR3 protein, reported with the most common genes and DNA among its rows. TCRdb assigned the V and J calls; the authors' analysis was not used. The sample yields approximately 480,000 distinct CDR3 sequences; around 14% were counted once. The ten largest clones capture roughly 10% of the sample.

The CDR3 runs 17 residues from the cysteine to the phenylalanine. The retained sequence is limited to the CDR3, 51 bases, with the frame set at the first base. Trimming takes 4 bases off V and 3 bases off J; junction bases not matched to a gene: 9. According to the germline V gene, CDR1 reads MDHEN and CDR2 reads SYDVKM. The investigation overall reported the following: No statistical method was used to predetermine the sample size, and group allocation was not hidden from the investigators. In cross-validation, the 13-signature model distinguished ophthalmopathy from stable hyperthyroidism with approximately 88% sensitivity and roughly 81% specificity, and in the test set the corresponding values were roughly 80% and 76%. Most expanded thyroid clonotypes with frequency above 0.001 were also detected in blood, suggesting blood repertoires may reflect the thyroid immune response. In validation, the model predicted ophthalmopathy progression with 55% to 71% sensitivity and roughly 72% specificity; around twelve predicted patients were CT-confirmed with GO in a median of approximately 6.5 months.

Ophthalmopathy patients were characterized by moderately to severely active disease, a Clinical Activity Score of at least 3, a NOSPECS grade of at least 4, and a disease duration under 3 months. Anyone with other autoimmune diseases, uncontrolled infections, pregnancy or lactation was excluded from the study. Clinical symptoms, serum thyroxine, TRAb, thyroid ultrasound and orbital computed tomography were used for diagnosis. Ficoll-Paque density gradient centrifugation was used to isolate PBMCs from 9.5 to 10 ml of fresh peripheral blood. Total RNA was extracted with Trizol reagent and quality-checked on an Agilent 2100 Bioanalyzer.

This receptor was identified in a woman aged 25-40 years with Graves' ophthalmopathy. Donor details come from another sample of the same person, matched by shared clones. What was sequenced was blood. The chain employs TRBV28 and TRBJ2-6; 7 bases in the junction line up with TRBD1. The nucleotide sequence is TGTGCCAGCAGTTCCGACAGGGCCGATATTGGGGCCAACGTCCTGACTTTC. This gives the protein CASSSDRADIGANVLTF.